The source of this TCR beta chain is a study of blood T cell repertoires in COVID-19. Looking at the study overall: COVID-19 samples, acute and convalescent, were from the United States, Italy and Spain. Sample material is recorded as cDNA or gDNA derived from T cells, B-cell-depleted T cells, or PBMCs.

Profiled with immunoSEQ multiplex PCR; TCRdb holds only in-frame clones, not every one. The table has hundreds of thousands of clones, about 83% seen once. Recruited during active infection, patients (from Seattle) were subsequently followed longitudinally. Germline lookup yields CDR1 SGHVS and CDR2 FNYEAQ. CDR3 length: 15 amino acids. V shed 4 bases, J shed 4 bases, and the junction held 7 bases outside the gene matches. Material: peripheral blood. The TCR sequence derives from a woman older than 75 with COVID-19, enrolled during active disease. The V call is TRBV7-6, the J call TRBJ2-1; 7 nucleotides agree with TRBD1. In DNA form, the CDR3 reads TGTGCCAGCAGCTCAGTGACAGGGAAATACAATGAGCAGTTCTTC. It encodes CASSSVTGKYNEQFF.